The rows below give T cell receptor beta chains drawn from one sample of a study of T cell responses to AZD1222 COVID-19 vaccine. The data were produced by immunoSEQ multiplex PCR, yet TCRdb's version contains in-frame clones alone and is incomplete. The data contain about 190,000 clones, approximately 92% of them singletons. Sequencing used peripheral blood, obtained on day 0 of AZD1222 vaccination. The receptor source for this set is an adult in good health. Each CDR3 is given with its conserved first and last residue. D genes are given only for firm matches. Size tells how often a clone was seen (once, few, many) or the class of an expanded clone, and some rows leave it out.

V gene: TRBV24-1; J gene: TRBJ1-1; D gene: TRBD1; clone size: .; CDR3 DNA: TGTGCCACCAGTGAGTCAGGGGGCCTGAACACTGAAGCTTTCTTT; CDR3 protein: CATSESGGLNTEAFF
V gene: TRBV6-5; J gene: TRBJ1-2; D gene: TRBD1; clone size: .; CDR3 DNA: TGTGCCAGCACTCAAGGGGACAGGGTTGGCTACACCTTC; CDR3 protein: CASTQGDRVGYTF
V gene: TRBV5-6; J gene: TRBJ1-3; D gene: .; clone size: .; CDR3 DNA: TGTGCCAGCAGCTTCGGTAGCTCTGGAAACACCATATATTTT; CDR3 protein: CASSFGSSGNTIYF
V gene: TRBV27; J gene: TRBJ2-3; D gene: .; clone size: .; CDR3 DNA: TGTGCCAGCAGTTTATCGGAGGGCACCCGCCGTACGCAGTATTTT; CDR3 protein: CASSLSEGTRRTQYF
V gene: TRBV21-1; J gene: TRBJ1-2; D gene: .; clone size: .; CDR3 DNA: TGTGCCAGCATCAACGGCAGGACAGGGGACGGCTACACCTTC; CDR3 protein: CASINGRTGDGYTF
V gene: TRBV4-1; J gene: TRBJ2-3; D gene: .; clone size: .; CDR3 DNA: TGCGCCAGCAGCCCTAACCCCCCGCCGGATACGCAGTATTTT; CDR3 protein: CASSPNPPPDTQYF
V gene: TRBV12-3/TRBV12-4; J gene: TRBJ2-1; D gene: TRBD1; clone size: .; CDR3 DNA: TGTGCCAGCAGTTATGACAGGGGTCCGTTCTTC; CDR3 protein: CASSYDRGPFF
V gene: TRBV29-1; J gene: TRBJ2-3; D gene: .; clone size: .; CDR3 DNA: TGCAGCGTTGCCCTCGGGGCAGATACGCAGTATTTT; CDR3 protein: CSVALGADTQYF
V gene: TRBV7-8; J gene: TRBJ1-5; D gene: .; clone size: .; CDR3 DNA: TGTGCCAGCAGCTTATATAAAGCAGGCCTCAATCAGCCCCAGCATTTT; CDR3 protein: CASSLYKAGLNQPQHF
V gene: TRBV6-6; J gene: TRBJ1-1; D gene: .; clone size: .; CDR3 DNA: TGTGCCAGCAGCCGAGGAACGAACACTGAAGCTTTCTTT; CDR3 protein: CASSRGTNTEAFF
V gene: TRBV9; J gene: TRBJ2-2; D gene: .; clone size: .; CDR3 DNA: TGTGCCAGCAGCGTAGAGCGGATGAACACCGGGGAGCTGTTTTTT; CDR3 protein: CASSVERMNTGELFF
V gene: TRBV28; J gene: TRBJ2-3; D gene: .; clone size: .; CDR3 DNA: TGTGCCAGCAGTAACCCTGGGGGAGCGCAGTATTTT; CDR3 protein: CASSNPGGAQYF
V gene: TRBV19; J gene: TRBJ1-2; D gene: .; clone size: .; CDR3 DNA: TGTGCCAGTCGCACCGGACAGCCGTGGGGCTATGGCTACACCTTC; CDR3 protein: CASRTGQPWGYGYTF
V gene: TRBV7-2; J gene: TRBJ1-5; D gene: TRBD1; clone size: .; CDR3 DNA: TGTGCCAGCAGCTTAGTCGACAGGGGTGATCAGCCCCAGCATTTT; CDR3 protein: CASSLVDRGDQPQHF
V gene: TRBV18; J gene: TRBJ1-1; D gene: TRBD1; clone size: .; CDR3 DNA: TGTGCCAGCTCACCCTCCCCAGGGGGCGGCCAGAACACTGAAGCTTTCTTT; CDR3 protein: CASSPSPGGGQNTEAFF
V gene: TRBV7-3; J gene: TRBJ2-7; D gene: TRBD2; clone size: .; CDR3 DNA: TGTGCCAGCAGCTTAACGGGAGGGGACGTGGTAGAGCAGTACTTC; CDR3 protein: CASSLTGGDVVEQYF
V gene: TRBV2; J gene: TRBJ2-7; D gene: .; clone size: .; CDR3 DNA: TGTGCCAGCAGTGGGAATTCCTACGAGCAGTACTTC; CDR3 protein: CASSGNSYEQYF
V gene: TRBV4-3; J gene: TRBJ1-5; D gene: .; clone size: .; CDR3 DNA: TGCGCCAGCAGCCTGTCGGGGACGGGCGATCAGCCCCAGCATTTT; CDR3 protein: CASSLSGTGDQPQHF
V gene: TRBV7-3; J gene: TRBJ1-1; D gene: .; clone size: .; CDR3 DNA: TGTGCCAGCAGCTTAGGGTCGGTGAACACTGAAGCTTTCTTT; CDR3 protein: CASSLGSVNTEAFF
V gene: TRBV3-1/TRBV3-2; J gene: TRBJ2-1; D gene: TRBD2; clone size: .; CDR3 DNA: TGTGCCAGCACCCATCGGGAGGGGAATGAGCAGTTCTTC; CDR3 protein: CASTHREGNEQFF
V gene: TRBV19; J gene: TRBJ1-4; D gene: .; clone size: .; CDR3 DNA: TGTGCCAGTTCCCGCAACCCTAATGAAAAACTGTTTTTT; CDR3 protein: CASSRNPNEKLFF
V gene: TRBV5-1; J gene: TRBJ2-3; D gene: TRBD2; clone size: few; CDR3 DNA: TGCGCCAGCAGCCCCTGGGGTGCGGGGGGCCTCACAGATACGCAGTATTTT; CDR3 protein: CASSPWGAGGLTDTQYF
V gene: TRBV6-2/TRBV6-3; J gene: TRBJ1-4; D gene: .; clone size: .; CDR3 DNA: TGTGCCAGCAGTTACGGAGGGTTGGACGAAAAACTGTTTTTT; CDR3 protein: CASSYGGLDEKLFF
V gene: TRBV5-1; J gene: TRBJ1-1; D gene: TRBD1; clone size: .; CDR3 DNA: TGCGCCAGCAGCTTGGGGACAGGCACTGAAGCTTTCTTT; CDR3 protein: CASSLGTGTEAFF
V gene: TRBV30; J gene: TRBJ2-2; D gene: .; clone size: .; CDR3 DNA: TGTGCCTGGACTCGAGAGAACACCGGGGAGCTGTTTTTT; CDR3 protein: CAWTRENTGELFF
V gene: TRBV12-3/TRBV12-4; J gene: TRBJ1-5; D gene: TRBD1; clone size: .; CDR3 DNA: TGTGCCAGCATGTCCAGGGGGGATCAGCCCCAGCATTTT; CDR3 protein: CASMSRGDQPQHF
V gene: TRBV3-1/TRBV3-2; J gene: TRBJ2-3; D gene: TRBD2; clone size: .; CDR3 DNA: TGTGCCAGCAGCCCCCGGGGGGGCCACACAGATACGCAGTATTTT; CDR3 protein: CASSPRGGHTDTQYF
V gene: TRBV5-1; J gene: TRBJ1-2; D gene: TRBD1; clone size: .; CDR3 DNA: TGCGCCAGCAGCTTGGACGGGACAGCCGCATATGGCTACACCTTC; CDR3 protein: CASSLDGTAAYGYTF
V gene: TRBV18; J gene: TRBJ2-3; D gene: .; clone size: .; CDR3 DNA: TGTGCCAGCTCACCAAGGGGGGGCACAGATACGCAGTATTTT; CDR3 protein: CASSPRGGTDTQYF
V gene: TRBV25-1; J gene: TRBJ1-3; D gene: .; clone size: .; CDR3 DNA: TGTGCCAGCAGTGAAGGGGGGGGAAACACCATATATTTT; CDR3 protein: CASSEGGGNTIYF
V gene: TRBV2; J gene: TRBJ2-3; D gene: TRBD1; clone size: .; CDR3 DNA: TGTGCCAGCAGTGAAAGGGGGCAAGATACGCAGTATTTT; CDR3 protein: CASSERGQDTQYF
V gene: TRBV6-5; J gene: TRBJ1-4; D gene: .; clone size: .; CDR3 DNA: TGTGCCAGCAGCGACGTAGGGACTAATGAAAAACTGTTTTTT; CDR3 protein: CASSDVGTNEKLFF
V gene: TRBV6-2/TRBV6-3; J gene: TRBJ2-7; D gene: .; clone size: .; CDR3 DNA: TGTGCCAGCAGTTACGCCAGTGGGGTCGGGTCCTACGAGCAGTACTTC; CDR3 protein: CASSYASGVGSYEQYF
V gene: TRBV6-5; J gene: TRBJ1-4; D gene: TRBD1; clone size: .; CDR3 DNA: TGTGCCAGCAGCCGGACAGGGGTAAATGAAAAACTGTTTTTT; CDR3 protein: CASSRTGVNEKLFF